The sequence of this T cell receptor beta chain was determined in a study of T-cell memory formation after mild COVID-19. Study-wide points: Researchers report contracting CD4+ clones mostly in CM and EM, with CD8+ clones in EMRA.

Via MiXCR, TCRdb re-called the 5' RACE reads, giving one row per CDR3 protein. The table has about 400,000 distinct CDR3 sequences, roughly 26% seen once. V shed 5 bases and J shed 4 bases, with 12 bases lying between them. Germline V gene sequence: CDR1 MNHNY, CDR2 SVGAGI (reference sequence). This CDR3 comprises 14 residues. This clonotype was seen a handful of times. The antigen is not known. The clonotype was recovered from an adult woman who had mild COVID-19 (a few samples of this study predate the infection). Cell type and time point are not known. The sample was PBMCs or a T cell subset sorted from them (not recorded which). V is TRBV6-6 and J is TRBJ1-5, with a weak D call TRBD1 (6 bases). CDR3 loop: CASSRTDSNQPQHF. The CDR3 coding sequence is TGTGCCAGCAGTCGGACAGACTCAAATCAGCCCCAGCATTTT.